The 11 T cell receptor beta chains below come from one sample, sequenced in a study of T cell repertoires in cytomegalovirus infection. TCRdb independently ran MiXCR on the reads; one entry per CDR3 protein. The sample has around 550,000 distinct CDR3 sequences; 26% are singletons. The sample consisted of PBMCs. The receptors shown here come from a human donor in good health (CMV status not recorded). Some clones in this sample may be carry-over from other donors' samples.

This clonotype was seen only a few times. The chain has TRBV7-9 and TRBJ2-2; 7 bases fit TRBD2. The germline V gene encodes CDR1 SEHNR and CDR2 FQNEAQ (reference sequence). Trimming took 5 bases from V and 7 from J; bases not matched to a gene: 13. The CDR3 runs 16 residues. The CDR3 region is CASSPAAGAGIGELFF. DNA for the CDR3: TGTGCCAGCAGCCCAGCGGCGGGAGCCGGGATCGGGGAGCTGTTTTTT.

Only a few counts were recorded for this clonotype. The DNA of the CDR3 is TGCAGTGCTACGGGAGAACTTCCCCAAGAGACCCAGTACTTC. It translates to CSATGELPQETQYF. This chain links TRBV20-1 with TRBJ2-5; TRBD2 might be the D (6 bases). The germline V gene has CDR1 DFQATT and CDR2 SNEGSKA (reference sequence). This CDR3 spans 14 amino acids. V lost 4 bases to trimming and J lost 1 base, with 13 bases between them.

The sample holds a few counts of this clonotype. The chain joins TRBV19 to TRBJ2-4; 7 bases are a match to TRBD2. The germline gives CDR1 LNHDA, CDR2 SQIVND (reference sequence). The CDR3 is 14 residues long. Trimming cost V 6 bases and J 3 bases; bases outside gene matches: 5. The CDR3: CASREREDKNIQYF. The CDR3 DNA is TGTGCCAGTAGGGAGCGGGAAGACAAAAACATTCAGTACTTC.

This chain uses TRBV12-3 or TRBV12-4 with TRBJ2-7; 8 nucleotides match TRBD1. CDR3 length equals 15 residues. Trimming at V came to 5 bases and at J to 6 bases, leaving 12 bases not matched to a gene. Written as DNA, the CDR3 is TGTGCCAGCAGTAGAAGACAGGGGCCTTGGGGCGAGCAGTACTTC. Translating it yields CASSRRQGPWGEQYF.

The genes are TRBV6-2 or TRBV6-3 and TRBJ2-1; 8 bases are shared with TRBD2. This CDR3 has 16 residues. Germline lookup yields CDR1 MNHEY and CDR2 SVGEGT. V was pared by 6 bases and J by 7 bases, with 14 bases of the junction left unmatched. In nucleotides, the CDR3 is TGTGCCAGCAGCTCCCAGCGACTAGCGTTCCGAAATGAGCAGTTCTTC. Its protein product is CASSSQRLAFRNEQFF.

Many counts were recorded for this clonotype. The chain joins TRBV7-3 to TRBJ1-1, with 9 bases matching TRBD1. The CDR3 is 15 residues long. Germline V gene lookup returns CDR1 SGHTA and CDR2 FQGTGA. After removal of 5 bases from V and 0 bases from J, the junction contained 4 bases not matched to a gene. This CDR3 reads CASSLDRGMNTEAFF. CDR3 nucleotides: TGTGCCAGCAGCCTGGACAGGGGCATGAACACTGAAGCTTTCTTT.

The J gene is TRBJ1-1, the V gene TRBV25-1; TRBD1 agrees at 7 bases. Per germline, CDR1 MGHDK and CDR2 SYGVNS. The CDR3 runs to 13 residues. V lost 6 bases, J lost 4 bases, and 5 bases stayed unmatched. CDR3 DNA: TGTGCCAGCAGCTTGACAGGGTTCACTGAAGCTTTCTTT. Protein: CASSLTGFTEAFF.

This clonotype came up a few times. This chain links TRBV12-3 or TRBV12-4 with TRBJ1-2; TRBD1 matches at 8 bases. This CDR3 region has 13 residues. With V trimmed by 10 bases and J by 0 bases, 4 bases remained unmatched. This CDR3 is CAIWDRTNYGYTF. As DNA, the CDR3 is TGTGCCATCTGGGACAGGACTAACTATGGCTACACCTTC.

The chain joins TRBV28 to TRBJ2-4; D ambiguous. The ends were cut back, 4 bases at V and 1 base at J, with 11 bases in the middle. Per the germline V gene, CDR1 is MDHEN and CDR2 is SYDVKM. CDR3 length: 15 residues. This CDR3 is CASSSLQVAKNIQYF. CDR3 sequence (DNA): TGTGCCAGCAGTTCTCTTCAGGTGGCCAAAAACATTCAGTACTTC.

The CDR3 spells CASSFPGLAGGGSYNEQFF. CDR3 DNA sequence: TGTGCCAGCAGCTTCCCGGGACTAGCGGGAGGGGGCTCCTACAATGAGCAGTTCTTC. The chain is built from TRBV7-6 and TRBJ2-1; the match to TRBD2 covers 16 bases. The CDR3 has 19 residues. Germline V gene lookup returns CDR1 SGHVS and CDR2 FNYEAQ. The ends lost 3 bases at V and 0 bases at J; junction bases unmatched: 5.

This clonotype has only one observation. A much larger clonotype is one base distant, so this may be a read error. The chain has TRBV6-8 and TRBJ2-3; 8 bases match TRBD2. The CDR3 runs 18 residues. V lost 2 bases and J lost 5; bases outside the gene matches: 15. CDR1 and CDR2 (germline): MNHGY, SAAAGT. The CDR3 nucleotides read TGTGCCAGCAGTTACGGGGTTAGCGGGAACCGAGCAGGAGATACGCAGTATTTT. This sequence encodes CASSYGVSGNRAGDTQYF.